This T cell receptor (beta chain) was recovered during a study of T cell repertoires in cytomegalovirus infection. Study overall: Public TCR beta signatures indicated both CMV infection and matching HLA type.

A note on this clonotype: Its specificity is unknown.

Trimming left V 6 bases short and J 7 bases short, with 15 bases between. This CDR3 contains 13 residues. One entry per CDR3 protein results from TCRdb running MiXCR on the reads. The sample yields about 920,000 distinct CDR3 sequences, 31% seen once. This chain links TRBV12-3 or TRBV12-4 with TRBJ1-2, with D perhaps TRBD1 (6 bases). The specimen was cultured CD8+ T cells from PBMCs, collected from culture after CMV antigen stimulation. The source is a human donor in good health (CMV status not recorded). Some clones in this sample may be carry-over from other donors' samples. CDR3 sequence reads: CASSPGGRRGYTF. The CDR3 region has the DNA TGTGCCAGCAGCCCCGGGGGCCGGCGTGGCTACACCTTC.